The clone carrying this T cell receptor (beta chain) was recorded a few times. What it binds is unknown. Based on clinical symptoms, serum thyroxine and TRAb, thyroid ultrasound and orbital computed tomography, diagnoses were reached. Source material for PBMCs was more than 9.5 ml fresh peripheral blood. These data are taken from a study of T cells in Graves' hyperthyroidism and ophthalmopathy. Broader study findings: Most expanded thyroid clonotypes above 0.001 recurred in blood.

CDR3 size: 11 residues. CDR1 SQVTM and CDR2 ANQGSEA come from the germline V gene. V lost 7 bases and J lost 4, with 8 bases in between. TCR beta CDR3 regions were amplified from RNA. An initial round of RT-PCR targeting the TCR CDR3 relied on the HTBI primer set. TCRdb processed the multiplex PCR reads anew with MiXCR; each CDR3 protein has one entry. In the table there are about 200,000 distinct CDR3 sequences, about a sixth of which are singletons. The rearrangement joins TRBV29-1 to TRBJ2-1; D unclear. What was sequenced was blood. This sequence was found in a woman in her forties or fifties with Graves' hyperthyroidism. The CDR3 sequence is CSDRSYNEQFF. The CDR3 DNA follows: TGCAGCGATCGTTCGTACAATGAGCAGTTCTTC.